The sequence of this T cell receptor (beta chain) was determined in a study of CD8+ T cells in alopecia areata (dated by TCRdb to 2016 to 2018). Regarding the research as a whole: The treated patients took part in an open-label pilot trial in which moderate-to-severe alopecia areata was treated with oral tofacitinib at 5 to 10 mg twice daily. Tofacitinib was given for 6 to 18 months, followed by 6 months of follow-up off drug to assess delayed response and recurrence. Disease severity in treated patients was measured with the SALT score, which quantifies the percentage of affected scalp surface area. To study T cell clonal expansion in alopecia areata, the researchers applied high-throughput TCRbeta sequencing to both the C3H/HeJ mouse model and human patients. Scalp tissue and sorted CD4+ and CD8+ peripheral blood T cells from patchy and totalis/universalis alopecia areata patients and from healthy controls were covered by human TCRbeta sequencing. Patients on tofacitinib were biopsied at baseline and after 4 and 24 weeks of treatment, and several of the patients also had a later scalp biopsy. Scalp clonality was compared among normal scalp (n=4), patchy alopecia areata scalp (n=8), and alopecia totalis/universalis scalp (n=8). RNA came from the PAXgene miRNA kit for fixed scalp, the miRNeasy kit for PBMCs, and the RNeasy kit for mouse skin. Amplification of TCRbeta CDR3 regions was done by immunoSEQ multiplex PCR using 35 Vbeta forward primers and 13 Jbeta reverse primers. Results and caveats for the whole study, not just this receptor: Scalp TCR repertoire analysis is complicated because resident alphabeta T cells in normal human skin are also sequenced, whereas mouse skin is dominated by gammadelta T cells. Many expanded lesional clones were found to persist in scalp and blood during tofacitinib treatment, and relapse after treatment cessation may be partly explained by this persistence. Higher clonality and more expanded CD8+ clones were observed in lesional scalp than in normal scalp, particularly in alopecia totalis/universalis, a finding suggestive of antigenic drive. With tofacitinib, both scalp clonality and the number of expanded CD8+ clones among the top 100 scalp clones went down significantly. TCR sequences shared between patients were less clear than in mice, possibly partly because of HLA diversity in the patient population. The treated cohort was small, with a single nonresponder, so links between baseline CD8+ expansion and response need larger studies.

Libraries were made using the immunoSEQ multiplex PCR assay. For TCR sequencing, RNA was extracted from every sample and reverse transcribed into cDNA to serve as template. SuperScript III was used for first-strand cDNA synthesis, primed with a 2:1 mix of oligo-dT and random hexamers. A synthetic immune receptor repertoire was used to gauge amplification bias, and whatever bias remained was removed computationally. For the original study's pipeline: Raw reads were preprocessed to remove errors, and CDR3 was defined according to IMGT conventions as the region from the conserved cysteine to phenylalanine. Clonality was calculated as 1 minus Shannon entropy normalized by log2 of the number of productive unique TCRs. CD4 or CD8 identity of scalp clones was inferred by cross-referencing scalp TCRbeta sequences with sorted blood CD4 and CD8 repertoires. TCRdb mirrors the immuneACCESS table, restricted to in-frame sequences. Some clones are absent from its copies; in checked studies, under half trace to an unresolved V gene, and the reason for the others is unknown. V and J calls plus clone size are reproduced from that table; the DNA served to infer D and trimming. The sample yields 95,000 to 150,000 clones; about 50% were counted once. The ten largest clones take up roughly 0.5% of the sample.

CDR1 is given as SGHRS and CDR2 as YFSETQ, both from the germline V gene. Deletion took 0 bases off V and 2 bases off J, with a span of 11 bases between the germline ends. The CDR3 runs 15 amino acids, cysteine and phenylalanine included. Only CDR3 DNA is held: 45 bases, read in frame from base 1. The time point label, as the study defines it: more than three weeks on oral tofacitinib. The treatment or condition label corresponds to: oral pan-JAK inhibitor, 5-10 mg twice daily. From alopecia areata patients, peripheral blood was collected along with lesional scalp punch biopsies. PBMCs were isolated by density centrifugation and stained for CD3, CD4 and CD8, after which CD4+ and CD8+ T cells were sorted on a FACSAria. This clone appeared once. The specificity of this receptor is unknown. One base away there is no much larger clone; base qualities are not given.

Sequenced material: CD4+ T cells sorted from blood, taken at week 4, from a patient treated with tofacitinib. This receptor was identified in a human donor with alopecia areata. This receptor chain uses TRBV5-1 and TRBJ1-1; possibly the D gene is TRBD1, per 6 matching bases. The CDR3 here reads CASSLVAGVNTEAFF. The DNA is as follows: TGCGCCAGCAGCTTGGTGGCAGGGGTAAACACTGAAGCTTTCTTT.